The 14 T cell receptor beta chains below all came from one sample that was sequenced in a study of blood T cell repertoires in COVID-19. Assay used: immunoSEQ multiplex PCR; TCRdb lists only in-frame clones, some missing. Of around 140,000 clones detected, just over 85% appear once; the ten largest clones hold 7% to 10%. The sample consisted of peripheral blood. The receptors derive from a woman aged 60-75 years with acute or convalescent COVID-19.

The chain uses TRBV7-9 and TRBJ1-2; the D is unclear. The V and J ends lost 3 bases and 8 bases respectively, with 19 bases between them. This CDR3 spans 15 amino acids. The germline gives CDR1 SEHNR, CDR2 FQNEAQ (reference sequence). In DNA, the CDR3 is TGTGCCAGCAGCTTGGGAGACGGCCTAGTGGGAGGCTACACCTTC. Protein product: CASSLGDGLVGGYTF.

The V gene is TRBV6-5, the J gene TRBJ2-7, with 9 bases that match TRBD2. V was pared by 5 bases and J by 9 bases, with 11 bases of the junction left unmatched. Germline loops: CDR1 MNHEY, CDR2 SVGAGI. The CDR3 is made up of 14 amino acids. Written as DNA, the CDR3 is TGTGCCAGCAGTCAGCGGGGGGCCTGGGAAGGGCAGTACTTC. Translating it yields CASSQRGAWEGQYF.

Only one count was recorded for this clone. This CDR3 reads CATSAGVKQYF. The CDR3 nucleotides are TGTGCCACCAGCGCAGGGGTGAAGCAGTACTTC. The chain uses TRBV15 and TRBJ2-7, with a possible D match to TRBD1 (6 bases). Deletions cut 5 bases from V and 8 bases from J, with 10 bases between. This CDR3 region has 11 residues. Per the germline V gene, CDR1 is LNHNV and CDR2 is YYDKDF (reference sequence).

The chain uses TRBV19 and TRBJ1-1; D possibly corresponds to TRBD1 (6 bases). V was trimmed by 5 bases and J by 0 bases, leaving 22 bases between them. The germline V gene has CDR1 LNHDA and CDR2 SQIVND (reference sequence). The CDR3 loop spans 18 amino acids. This CDR3 reads CASSPINQGSSMNTEAFF. Written as DNA, the CDR3 is TGTGCCAGTAGTCCCATTAATCAGGGGAGCTCTATGAACACTGAAGCTTTCTTT.

The rearrangement uses TRBV24-1 and TRBJ2-2; perhaps TRBD1 as D (6 bases). Trimming left V 8 bases short and J 1 base short, with 10 bases between. The CDR3 contains 14 residues. The V gene's germline CDR1 is KGHDR and CDR2 SFDVKD. For the CDR3, the DNA is TGTGCCACCACCGGGACACTGAACACCGGGGAGCTGTTTTTT. Amino acids: CATTGTLNTGELFF.

The chain links TRBV7-2 to TRBJ1-6; 8 positions match TRBD1. CDR1 and CDR2 (germline): SGHTA, FQGNSA. With 2 bases clipped from V and 9 bases from J, the junction kept 12 bases outside the gene matches. The CDR3 is 17 residues long. The CDR3 here is CASSLRRQQGVGSPLHF. In nucleotides, the CDR3 is TGTGCCAGCAGCTTAAGAAGGCAACAGGGGGTCGGTTCACCCCTCCACTTT.

This clone was seen a single time. This chain uses TRBV15 with TRBJ1-1; possible D gene TRBD1, 6 bases. V lost 0 bases and J lost 3, with 11 bases in between. The germline gives CDR1 LNHNV, CDR2 YYDKDF (reference sequence). The length of the CDR3 is 15 residues. The CDR3 is CATSRDTGQYTEAFF. The CDR3 coding sequence is TGTGCCACCAGCAGAGATACCGGACAGTACACTGAAGCTTTCTTT.

The rearrangement uses TRBV4-2 and TRBJ1-5; tentative D call: TRBD1 (6 bases). V lost 2 bases and J lost 0, with 14 bases in between. The germline gives CDR1 LGHNA, CDR2 YNFKEQ. The CDR3 runs 17 residues. The CDR3 DNA sequence: TGTGCCAGCAGCCAACCAGGGGAGGGATATAGCAATCAGCCCCAGCATTTT. Translating gives CASSQPGEGYSNQPQHF.

CDR3 nucleotides: TGTGCCAGCAGTTACCAATCCTACGAGCAGTACTTC. Its translation: CASSYQSYEQYF. J is TRBJ2-7 and V is TRBV6-5; no firm D call. V gave up 2 bases and J gave up 1 base, with 3 bases separating them. The germline CDR1 and CDR2 sequences are MNHEY and SVGAGI. The CDR3 covers 12 residues.

V is TRBV15 and J is TRBJ2-1; TRBD2 matches 13 bases. The CDR3 is 19 amino acids. V gave up 0 bases and J gave up 8 bases; unmatched junction bases: 13. CDR1 and CDR2 (germline): LNHNV, YYDKDF (reference sequence). In DNA form, the CDR3 reads TGTGCCACCAGCAGAGATTCTTTGGCGACTAGCGGGGGGAAACATGAGCAGTTCTTC. As protein: CATSRDSLATSGGKHEQFF.

CDR3 protein: CASSSNRVQNTEAFF. CDR3 DNA: TGTGCCAGCAGCTCTAACAGGGTACAGAACACTGAAGCTTTCTTT. The V and J genes are TRBV11-3 and TRBJ1-1; D perhaps matches TRBD1 (6 bases). Germline CDR1 reads SGHNT; CDR2 reads YENEEA. The CDR3 is 15 residues long. Trimming cost V 4 bases and J 1 base, with 13 bases left between them. Full variable domain (rest looked up from reference TRBV11-3 and TRBJ1-1): EAGVVQSPRYKIIEKKQPVAFWCNPISGHNTLYWYLQNLGQGPELLIRYENEEAVDDSQLPKDRFSAERLKGVDSTLKIQPAELGDSAVYLCASSSNRVQNTEAFFGQGTRLTVV.

The chain recombines TRBV10-1 with TRBJ2-3, with D possibly being TRBD2 (7 bases). V was pared by 3 bases and J by 2 bases, with 9 bases between. CDR1 is WNHNN and CDR2 is SYGVQD in the germline V gene (reference sequence). The CDR3 has 14 amino acids. The CDR3 is CASSDGGATDTQYF. The CDR3 DNA sequence: TGCGCCAGCAGTGATGGGGGGGCCACAGATACGCAGTATTTT.

The CDR3 nucleotides read TGTGCCAGCAGCTCGGGGACAGCCGAAGCTTTCTTT. This encodes CASSSGTAEAFF. The gene calls are TRBV11-2 and TRBJ1-1; TRBD1 matches at 7 bases. Germline values: CDR1 SGHAT, CDR2 FQNNGV. Trimming took 4 bases from V and 8 from J; bases not matched to a gene: 4. This CDR3 has 12 amino acids.

The rearrangement uses TRBV27 and TRBJ1-2; no firm D call. The germline V and J ends were trimmed by 2 bases and 4 bases, with 11 bases remaining between them. The germline V gene has CDR1 MNHEY and CDR2 SMNVEV (reference sequence). The CDR3 consists of 14 residues. The CDR3 sequence: CASSLGSGRYGYTF. CDR3 DNA: TGTGCCAGCAGTTTAGGCTCAGGCCGCTATGGCTACACCTTC.